This T cell receptor (beta chain) was sequenced in a study of blood T cell repertoires in COVID-19. The V gene lost 5 bases and the J gene lost 2 bases, with 25 bases spanning the gap. Germline CDR1 reads SNHLY; CDR2 reads FYNNEI. This CDR3 is 18 amino acids long. In its sample, this clone is medium-sized. Authors' data handling: Nucleated cell counts were estimated from reference gene primer amplification. Here immunoSEQ multiplex PCR was the method, and the copy in TCRdb shows in-frame clones only, minus some. The D gene and trimming were derived from the DNA, and the V and J assignments and clone size from that table. The table shows 45,000 or so clones, with around 86% occurring only once.

The V and J genes are TRBV2 and TRBJ2-7, with TRBD2 as a possible D gene (7 bases). Material: peripheral blood. The receptor comes from a man aged 40-50 years with active COVID-19. For the CDR3, the DNA is TGTGCCAGCAGTAATAGATTCTTTACAGGGAGGGTCCCCTACGAGCAGTACTTC. Protein: CASSNRFFTGRVPYEQYF. Drawing the rest from reference TRBV2 and TRBJ2-7, the complete variable domain is EPEVTQTPSHQVTQMGQEVILRCVPISNHLYFYWYRQILGQKVEFLVSFYNNEISEKSEIFDDQFSVERPDGSNFTLKIRSTKLEDSAMYFCASSNRFFTGRVPYEQYFGPGTRLTVT.